This TCR beta chain originates from a study of T-cell reconstitution after alpha-beta-depleted transplantation in children. V gave up 2 bases and J gave up 7 bases, with 15 bases separating them. This CDR3 has 14 amino acids. In germline, CDR1 is MGHDK, CDR2 SYGVNS. It was with unique molecular identifiers that the TCRbeta library was prepared. A single record per CDR3 protein comes from TCRdb applying MiXCR to the PCR reads. The repertoire holds 350,000 to 400,000 distinct CDR3 sequences, roughly 22% seen once, with approximately 3.9% in the top ten. Specimen: PBMCs from the stem cell graft donor, collected from the stem cell graft. This clonotype was obtained from a human donor who donated a stem cell graft to a child with acute myeloid leukemia. V usage is TRBV25-1 and J usage is TRBJ2-7; the D gene could be TRBD1 or TRBD2 (5 bases each). The CDR3 spells CASSEPGTTLEQYF. The CDR3 region has the DNA TGTGCCAGCAGTGAACCGGGGACCACCCTAGAGCAGTACTTC.